What follows are 19 T cell receptor beta chains derived from one specimen sequenced in a study of OX40 agonist ivuxolimab in advanced cancers. Generated by immunoSEQ multiplex PCR, the TCRdb table keeps only in-frame clones and is missing some. The top ten clones hold under 7.5% of a sample with tens of thousands of clones, more than 70% of them seen once. The sample was CD4+ or CD8+ T cells sorted from blood, taken in a trial of the OX40 agonist ivuxolimab. These receptors all stem from an adult with an advanced solid tumor such as melanoma, head and neck, liver or kidney cancer.

The CDR3 region has the DNA TGTGCCAGCAGCGAGACCGCACACCAATTAACCGGGGAGCTGTTTTTT. Protein: CASSETAHQLTGELFF. This chain links TRBV9 with TRBJ2-2; D gene uncertain. Trimming took 3 bases from V and 5 from J, leaving 17 bases between them. CDR3 length: 16 residues. Germline loops: CDR1 SGDLS, CDR2 YYNGEE.

This chain joins TRBV19 and TRBJ1-3; D not certain. Trimming removed 4 bases at V and 7 bases at J, with 11 bases between. The CDR3 sequence is 13 residues long. In germline, CDR1 is LNHDA, CDR2 SQIVND (reference sequence). This chain's CDR3 is CASSTTAGNTIYF. As DNA, the CDR3 is TGTGCCAGTAGTACCACGGCGGGGAACACCATATATTTT.

CDR3 amino acids: CASSPSPGSVRTEAFF. CDR3 bases: TGTGCCAGCAGTCCTTCTCCAGGGTCAGTGCGCACTGAAGCTTTCTTT. The rearrangement joins TRBV7-2 to TRBJ1-1; TRBD1 might be the D (5 bases). With 6 bases removed from V and 4 bases from J, the gap between germline ends came to 21 bases. This CDR3 contains 16 residues. Germline assignment: CDR1 SGHTA and CDR2 FQGNSA.

V is TRBV19 and J is TRBJ1-1; D is undetermined. CDR3 length: 13 residues. In germline, CDR1 is LNHDA, CDR2 SQIVND (reference sequence). V shed 5 bases and J shed 2 bases, with 9 bases lying between them. This CDR3 reads CASSWQTNTEAFF. CDR3 nucleotides: TGTGCCAGTAGTTGGCAGACAAACACTGAAGCTTTCTTT.

The CDR3, as DNA: TGTGCCAGCAGCCAGATCCGGGGCTTCAATCAGCCCCAGCATTTT. It encodes CASSQIRGFNQPQHF. The chain carries TRBV4-2 and TRBJ1-5; possibly TRBD1 for D (5 bases). This CDR3 has 15 residues. CDR1 LGHNA and CDR2 YNFKEQ come from the germline V gene. V gave up 3 bases and J gave up 3 bases, with 12 bases separating them.

The V gene is TRBV7-6, the J gene TRBJ2-7; possibly TRBD1 for D (6 bases). The V gene lost 5 bases and the J gene lost 4 bases, with 12 bases spanning the gap. The germline gives CDR1 SGHVS, CDR2 FNYEAQ. CDR3 size: 13 residues. The CDR3: CASSLGGKYEQYF. The CDR3 DNA follows: TGTGCCAGCAGCCTAGGGGGTAAATACGAGCAGTACTTC. Together with reference TRBV7-6 and TRBJ2-7, the CDR3 gives the full variable domain: GAGVSQSPRYKVTKRGQDVALRCDPISGHVSLYWYRQALGQGPEFLTYFNYEAQQDKSGLPNDRFSAERPEGSISTLTIQRTEQRDSAMYRCASSLGGKYEQYFGPGTRLTVT.

V usage is TRBV7-9 and J usage is TRBJ2-5; 11 bases map to TRBD2. The J segment lost 5 bases and the V segment lost 4 bases, leaving 12 bases of the junction unmatched. Germline assignment: CDR1 SEHNR and CDR2 FQNEAQ (reference sequence). This CDR3 region has 17 residues. The CDR3 nucleotides read TGTGCCAGCAGCTCCGGGCTAGCGGGAGGTATAACCGAGACCCAGTACTTC. Translated, it gives CASSSGLAGGITETQYF. The variable domain in full, completed from reference TRBV7-9 and TRBJ2-5, reads DTGVSQNPRHKITKRGQNVTFRCDPISEHNRLYWYRQTLGQGPEFLTYFQNEAQLEKSRLLSDRFSAERPKGSFSTLEIQRTEQGDSAMYLCASSSGLAGGITETQYFGPGTRLLVL.

The chain employs TRBV10-1 and TRBJ2-6, with D unresolved. The CDR3 runs 15 residues. The V end was cut by 3 bases, the J end by 3 bases, with 9 bases between. Germline V gene data show CDR1 as WNHNN and CDR2 as SYGVQD (reference sequence). The DNA of the CDR3 is TGCGCCAGCAGTGAACAGTCTAGTGGGGCCAACGTCCTGACTTTC. This codes for CASSEQSSGANVLTF.

This clone came up once. The chain employs TRBV28 and TRBJ1-2, with D unresolved. CDR1 and CDR2 (germline): MDHEN, SYDVKM. V was pared by 2 bases and J by 4 bases, with 17 bases between. The CDR3 loop spans 16 amino acids. CDR3 protein: CASSLGRKGFVYGYTF. The CDR3 coding sequence is TGTGCCAGCAGTTTAGGTCGTAAAGGCTTCGTCTATGGCTACACCTTC.

The V and J genes are TRBV5-8 and TRBJ1-4; TRBD1 might be the D (5 bases). CDR1 and CDR2 from the germline V gene are SGHTS and YDEGEE. The CDR3 sequence is 18 residues long. V lost 2 bases and J lost 0, with 17 bases in between. CDR3 coding DNA: TGTGCCAGCAGCTTTACCCGGAGTGGGGCAGCAACTAATGAAAAACTGTTTTTT. The encoded protein is CASSFTRSGAATNEKLFF.

This chain connects TRBV30 to TRBJ2-3; no firm D call. The CDR3 has 13 amino acids. The germline CDR1 and CDR2 sequences are GTSNPN and SVGIG (reference sequence). The V end lost 0 bases, the J end lost 2 bases, and 6 bases lay between the germline ends. DNA for the CDR3: TGTGCCTGGAGTGTAGACAACACAGATACGCAGTATTTT. Translation: CAWSVDNTDTQYF.

This clone appeared a few times. The V and J genes are TRBV6-1 and TRBJ1-5; D gene unclear. Per germline, CDR1 MNHNS and CDR2 SASEGT. The V gene lost 5 bases and the J gene lost 0 bases, with 11 bases spanning the gap. The CDR3 extends over 15 amino acids. The CDR3 loop reads CASSIDIYSNQPQHF. In nucleotides, the CDR3 is TGTGCCAGCAGTATTGACATTTATAGCAATCAGCCCCAGCATTTT.

This clone was seen only a few times. V gene TRBV6-1 combines with J gene TRBJ1-5; D is perhaps TRBD1 (5 bases). The germline V gene has CDR1 MNHNS and CDR2 SASEGT. The CDR3 consists of 12 residues. Trimming removed 7 bases at V and 6 bases at J, with 10 bases between. The CDR3 bases are TGTGCCAGCAACCGGGGCTTTCAGCCCCAGCATTTT. Amino acids: CASNRGFQPQHF.

This sequence joins TRBV7-9 and TRBJ2-6; the D gene is possibly TRBD1 (5 bases). The CDR3 totals 14 residues. V lost 6 bases and J 2 bases, leaving 8 bases between the germline ends. Germline-derived CDR1 and CDR2 are SEHNR and FQNEAQ (reference sequence). This chain's CDR3 is CASSLTAGANVLTF. CDR3 in DNA: TGTGCCAGCAGTCTGACAGCTGGGGCCAACGTCCTGACTTTC.

The genes are TRBV7-3 and TRBJ2-5; no firm D call. CDR1 is SGHTA and CDR2 is FQGTGA in the germline V gene. CDR3 length: 14 residues. V was pared by 2 bases and J by 2 bases, with 9 bases between. The CDR3: CASSLFGQQETQYF. CDR3 DNA: TGTGCCAGCAGCTTATTTGGGCAGCAAGAGACCCAGTACTTC.

The chain uses TRBV5-1 and TRBJ2-3; a possible D gene is TRBD2 (6 bases). The germline CDR1 and CDR2 sequences are SGHRS and YFSETQ. With 4 bases removed from V and 1 base from J, the gap between germline ends came to 25 bases. CDR3 length equals 19 residues. The CDR3 DNA is TGCGCCAGCAGCACTCGCCGCCAGGGAGTGGCGGGGCGCACAGATACGCAGTATTTT. Translated, it gives CASSTRRQGVAGRTDTQYF.

The gene calls are TRBV19 and TRBJ1-5, with TRBD1 matching 9 bases. CDR1 and CDR2 from the germline V gene are LNHDA and SQIVND (reference sequence). This CDR3 spans 16 amino acids. J was trimmed by 9 bases and V by 3 bases; bases with no gene match: 12. This CDR3 reads CASSIYPGTGYLPQHF. As DNA, the CDR3 is TGTGCCAGTAGTATTTATCCCGGGACAGGGTATCTGCCCCAGCATTTT.

The gene calls are TRBV7-9 and TRBJ1-1; a weak D match, TRBD1 (6 bases). V lost 4 bases and J lost 1, with 13 bases in between. Germline V CDR1 and CDR2: SEHNR, FQNEAQ (reference sequence). This CDR3 contains 15 residues. The CDR3 DNA is TGTGCCAGCAGCTCCGGGGGGCGTGGGAACACTGAAGCTTTCTTT. Its translation is CASSSGGRGNTEAFF.

The rearrangement joins TRBV5-4 to TRBJ1-2, with TRBD1 identical over 7 bases. The CDR3 runs 16 residues. Per the germline V gene, CDR1 is SGHNT and CDR2 is YYREEE (reference sequence). V lost 3 bases to trimming and J lost 4 bases; unmatched junction nucleotides: 12. The CDR3 reads CASSSTVWDRFYGYTF. For the CDR3, the DNA is TGTGCCAGCAGCTCTACCGTCTGGGACAGATTCTATGGCTACACCTTC. Full variable domain (rest looked up from reference TRBV5-4 and TRBJ1-2): ETGVTQSPTHLIKTRGQQVTLRCSSQSGHNTVSWYQQALGQGPQFIFQYYREEENGRGNFPPRFSGLQFPNYSSELNVNALELDDSALYLCASSSTVWDRFYGYTFGSGTRLTVV.